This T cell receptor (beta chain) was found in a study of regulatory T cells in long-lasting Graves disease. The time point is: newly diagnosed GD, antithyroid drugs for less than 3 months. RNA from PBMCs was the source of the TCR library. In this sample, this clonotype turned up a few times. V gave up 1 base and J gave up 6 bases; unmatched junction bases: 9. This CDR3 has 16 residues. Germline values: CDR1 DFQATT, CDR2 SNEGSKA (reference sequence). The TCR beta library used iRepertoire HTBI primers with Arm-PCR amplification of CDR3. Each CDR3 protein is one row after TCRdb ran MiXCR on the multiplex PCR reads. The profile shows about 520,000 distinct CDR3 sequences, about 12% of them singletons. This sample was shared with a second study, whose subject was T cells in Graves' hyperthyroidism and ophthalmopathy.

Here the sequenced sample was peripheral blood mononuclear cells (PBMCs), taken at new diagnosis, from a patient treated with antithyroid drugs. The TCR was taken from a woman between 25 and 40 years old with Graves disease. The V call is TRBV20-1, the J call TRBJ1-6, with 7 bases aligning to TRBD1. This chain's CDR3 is CSARGATGATNSPLHF. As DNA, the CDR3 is TGCAGTGCTAGAGGGGCTACAGGGGCGACTAATTCACCCCTCCACTTT.